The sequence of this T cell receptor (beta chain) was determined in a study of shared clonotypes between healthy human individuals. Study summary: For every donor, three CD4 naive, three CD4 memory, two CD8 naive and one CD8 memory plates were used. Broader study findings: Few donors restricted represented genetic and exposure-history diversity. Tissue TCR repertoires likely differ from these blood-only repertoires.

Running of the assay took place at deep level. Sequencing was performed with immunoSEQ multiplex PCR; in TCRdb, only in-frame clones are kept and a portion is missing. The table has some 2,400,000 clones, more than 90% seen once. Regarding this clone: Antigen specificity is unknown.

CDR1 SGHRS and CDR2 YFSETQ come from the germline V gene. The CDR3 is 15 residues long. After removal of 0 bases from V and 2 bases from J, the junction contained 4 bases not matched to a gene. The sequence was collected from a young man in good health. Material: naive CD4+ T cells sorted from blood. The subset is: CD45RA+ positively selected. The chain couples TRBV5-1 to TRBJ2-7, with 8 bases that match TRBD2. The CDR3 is CASSLGGRPTYEQYF. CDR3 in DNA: TGCGCCAGCAGCTTGGGCGGGAGGCCTACCTACGAGCAGTACTTC.